The 5 T cell receptor beta chains reported below all come from one sample, sequenced in a study of blood T cells in healthy people across ages (dated by TCRdb to about 2015). The receptor library was made with 5' RACE. Sequencing was carried out with an Illumina HiSeq 2500. A second PCR of about 6 to 11 cycles was run with a J-beta primer mix and a sample-barcoded 5' primer. Using fastp at Q25 and MiXCR, TCRdb reprocessed the public reads and kept productive beta chains. For every CDR3 protein sequence, its rows merge into one entry that carries the most common genes and DNA. In all, the sample holds about 1.4 million distinct CDR3 sequences, and 45% to 70% of those were seen once. The ten biggest clones cover over 5.5% of the sample. The sequenced material came from blood. Source of these receptors: a man aged 18 to 30 in good health.

This clonotype was counted a single time. V gene TRBV9 combines with J gene TRBJ2-3; perhaps TRBD2 as D (6 bases). In germline, CDR1 is SGDLS, CDR2 YYNGEE. V lost 1 base and J lost 2, with 11 bases in between. CDR3 length equals 15 residues. The CDR3 coding sequence is TGTGCCAGCAGCGTACAAGCGGGCTACACAGATACGCAGTATTTT. Encoded protein: CASSVQAGYTDTQYF.

This clonotype has just a few counts. The rearrangement uses TRBV7-9 and TRBJ1-6; TRBD1 is a possible D gene (5 bases). V lost 1 base to trimming and J lost 8 bases, with 9 bases between them. CDR1 is SEHNR and CDR2 is FQNEAQ in the germline V gene (reference sequence). The CDR3 extends over 14 amino acids. The CDR3 bases are TGTGCCAGCAGCTTAGTCCAGGGCGATTCACCCCTCCACTTT. Encoded protein: CASSLVQGDSPLHF.

V is TRBV5-6 and J is TRBJ1-1; D gene ambiguous. This CDR3 is built from 14 residues. V was shortened by 0 bases and J by 1 base, with 7 bases between the two germline ends. Germline assignment: CDR1 SGHDT and CDR2 YYEEEE. This chain's CDR3 is CASSLGARNTEAFF. CDR3 bases: TGTGCCAGCAGCTTGGGTGCTAGGAACACTGAAGCTTTCTTT.

The chain joins TRBV27 to TRBJ2-1; 15 positions match TRBD2. V was pared by 5 bases and J by 14 bases, with 7 bases of the junction left unmatched. Germline V CDR1 and CDR2: MNHEY, SMNVEV (reference sequence). This CDR3 is 14 amino acids long. CDR3 residues: CASSKGTSGRWEFF. DNA for the CDR3: TGTGCCAGCAGTAAGGGGACTAGCGGGAGGTGGGAGTTCTTC.

V gene TRBV12-3 or TRBV12-4 combines with J gene TRBJ2-7, with 7 bases matching TRBD2. V shed 3 bases and J 6 bases; nucleotides not matched to a gene: 8. There are 14 residues in the CDR3. Here the CDR3 DNA reads TGTGCCAGCAGTTTGACTAGCCGCGCCCGCGAGCAGTACTTC. Its translation is CASSLTSRAREQYF.